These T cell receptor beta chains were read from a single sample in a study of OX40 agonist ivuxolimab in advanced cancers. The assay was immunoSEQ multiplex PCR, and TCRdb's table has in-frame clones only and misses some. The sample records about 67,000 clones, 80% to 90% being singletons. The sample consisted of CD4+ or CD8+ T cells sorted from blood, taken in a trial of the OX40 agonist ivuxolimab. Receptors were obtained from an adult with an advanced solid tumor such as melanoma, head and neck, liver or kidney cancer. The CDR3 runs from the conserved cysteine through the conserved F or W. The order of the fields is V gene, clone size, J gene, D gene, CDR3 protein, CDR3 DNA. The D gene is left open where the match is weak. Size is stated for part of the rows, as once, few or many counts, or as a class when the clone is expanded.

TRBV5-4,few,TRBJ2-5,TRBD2,CASTSARGGGAQETQYF,TGTGCCAGCACGTCCGCCCGGGGCGGGGGGGCCCAGGAGACCCAGTACTTC
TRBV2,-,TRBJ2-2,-,CASSFTGPNTGELFF,TGTGCCAGCAGTTTTACAGGGCCAAACACCGGGGAGCTGTTTTTT
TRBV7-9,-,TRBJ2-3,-,CATRPVGNTDTQYF,TGTGCCACCCGACCGGTGGGGAACACAGATACGCAGTATTTT
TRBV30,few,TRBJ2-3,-,CAWRVSGDTDTQYF,TGTGCCTGGAGAGTGTCCGGGGACACAGATACGCAGTATTTT
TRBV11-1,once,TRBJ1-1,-,CASSLGATMNTEAFF,TGTGCCAGCAGCTTAGGGGCAACCATGAACACTGAAGCTTTCTTT
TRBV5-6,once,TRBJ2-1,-,CASSLRPGNNNEQFF,TGTGCCAGCAGTCTGCGGCCAGGGAACAACAATGAGCAGTTCTTC
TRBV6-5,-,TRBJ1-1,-,CASSTGLNTEAFF,TGTGCCAGCAGCACTGGACTGAACACTGAAGCTTTCTTT
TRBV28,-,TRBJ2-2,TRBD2,CASSLHGAGVNTGELFF,TGTGCCAGCAGTTTACATGGCGCGGGAGTGAACACCGGGGAGCTGTTTTTT
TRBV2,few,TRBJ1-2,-,CASSVRDGKTGPAGYTF,TGTGCCAGCAGTGTACGGGACGGCAAAACTGGACCTGCGGGCTACACCTTC
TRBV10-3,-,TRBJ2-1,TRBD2,CAISEGAGGRSYNEQFF,TGTGCCATCAGTGAGGGGGCGGGAGGGCGGTCCTACAATGAGCAGTTCTTC
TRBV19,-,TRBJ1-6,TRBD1,CASSIGGRGSPLHF,TGTGCCAGTAGTATAGGTGGCAGGGGGTCACCCCTCCACTTT
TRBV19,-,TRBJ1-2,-,CASSMGQTYGYTF,TGTGCCAGTAGTATGGGTCAGACATATGGCTACACCTTC
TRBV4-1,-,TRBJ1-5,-,CASSQDSGKGQPQHF,TGCGCCAGCAGCCAAGATTCGGGGAAGGGGCAGCCCCAGCATTTT
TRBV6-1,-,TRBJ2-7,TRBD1,CASSERRDRGPYEQYF,TGTGCCAGCAGTGAACGTCGGGACAGGGGGCCTTACGAGCAGTACTTC
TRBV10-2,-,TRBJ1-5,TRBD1,CASSHGTARQPQHF,TGCGCCAGCAGCCACGGGACAGCACGCCAGCCCCAGCATTTT
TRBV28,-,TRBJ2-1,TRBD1,CASRSRDRPRDTYNEQFF,TGTGCCAGCAGGTCCCGGGACAGGCCGCGCGATACCTACAATGAGCAGTTCTTC
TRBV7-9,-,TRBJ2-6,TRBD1,CASSPTAGQGAGANVLTF,TGTGCCAGCAGCCCAACTGCCGGACAGGGGGCTGGGGCCAACGTCCTGACTTTC
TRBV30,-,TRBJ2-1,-,CAWSTTGLRLTYEQFF,TGTGCCTGGAGTACCACAGGGTTACGTCTTACTTATGAGCAGTTCTTC
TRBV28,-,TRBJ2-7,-,CASTTHGGVVDHEQYF,TGTGCCAGCACTACCCATGGAGGGGTGGTCGACCACGAGCAGTACTTC
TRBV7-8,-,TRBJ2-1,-,CASSLVSNYNEQFF,TGTGCCAGCAGCTTAGTAAGCAATTACAATGAGCAGTTCTTC
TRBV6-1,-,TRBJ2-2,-,CASSDIQNREYTGELFF,TGTGCCAGCAGTGACATCCAAAACAGGGAGTACACCGGGGAGCTGTTTTTT
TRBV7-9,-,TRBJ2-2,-,CASSLLASGTGELFF,TGTGCCAGCAGCCTCCTAGCGAGTGGGACCGGGGAGCTGTTTTTT
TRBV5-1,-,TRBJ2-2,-,CASSLVGFDGELFF,TGCGCCAGCAGCTTGGTAGGGTTTGACGGGGAGCTGTTTTTT
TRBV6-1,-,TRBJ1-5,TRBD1,CASKSRQGSNQPQHF,TGTGCCAGCAAAAGTCGACAGGGAAGCAATCAGCCCCAGCATTTT
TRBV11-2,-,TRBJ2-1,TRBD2,CASSLTSGRGSWFF,TGTGCCAGCAGCTTAACTAGCGGGAGGGGATCTTGGTTCTTC
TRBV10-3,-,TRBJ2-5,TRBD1,CAISDWRGQGAETQYF,TGTGCCATCAGTGATTGGAGGGGGCAGGGGGCAGAGACCCAGTACTTC
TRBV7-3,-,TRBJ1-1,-,CASSLRRANTEAFF,TGTGCCAGCAGCTTACGACGGGCGAACACTGAAGCTTTCTTT
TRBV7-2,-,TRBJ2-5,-,CASSLVGGRQETQYF,TGTGCCAGCAGCTTAGTCGGAGGGAGGCAAGAGACCCAGTACTTC
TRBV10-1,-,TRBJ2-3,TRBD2,CASSGELGTSAITGDTQYF,TGCGCCAGCAGTGGCGAGCTCGGGACTAGCGCTATCACTGGGGATACGCAGTATTTT
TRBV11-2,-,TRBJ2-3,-,CASSSWTISSTQYF,TGTGCCAGCAGCTCCTGGACTATTTCTAGTACGCAGTATTTT
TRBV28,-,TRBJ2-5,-,CASSSGTPKQYF,TGTGCCAGCAGCTCCGGGACACCAAAGCAGTACTTC
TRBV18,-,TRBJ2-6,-,CASGSSGANVLTF,TGTGCCAGCGGGAGCTCTGGGGCCAACGTCCTGACTTTC
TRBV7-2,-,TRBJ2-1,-,CASSLGSGEDEQFF,TGTGCCAGCAGCTTAGGATCGGGGGAGGATGAGCAGTTCTTC
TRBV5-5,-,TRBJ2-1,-,CASSRLGGPGRSSYNEQFF,TGTGCCAGCAGCCGTCTGGGGGGACCCGGCCGCAGCTCCTACAATGAGCAGTTCTTC
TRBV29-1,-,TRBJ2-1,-,CSVGLGTSEDEQFF,TGCAGCGTCGGGCTGGGAACAAGTGAGGATGAGCAGTTCTTC
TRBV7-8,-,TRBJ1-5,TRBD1,CASSQGQGGQPQHF,TGTGCCAGCAGCCAAGGACAGGGAGGACAGCCCCAGCATTTT
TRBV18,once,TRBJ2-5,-,CASSPLRDEYQETQYF,TGTGCCAGCTCACCACTGCGGGACGAGTACCAAGAGACCCAGTACTTC
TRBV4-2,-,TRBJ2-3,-,CASSQDRGADTQYF,TGTGCCAGCAGCCAAGACAGGGGCGCAGATACGCAGTATTTT
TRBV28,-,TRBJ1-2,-,CASSLTSNYGYTF,TGTGCCAGCAGTTTAACAAGTAACTATGGCTACACCTTC
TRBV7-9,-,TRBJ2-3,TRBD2,CASSLGGRSTDTQYF,TGTGCCAGCAGCTTAGGCGGGAGGAGCACAGATACGCAGTATTTT
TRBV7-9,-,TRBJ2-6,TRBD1,CASSLKGDRGMSGANVLTF,TGTGCCAGCAGCTTAAAGGGGGACAGGGGTATGTCTGGGGCCAACGTCCTGACTTTC
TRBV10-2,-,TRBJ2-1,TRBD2,CASSEGLVVNEQFF,TGCGCCAGCAGTGAGGGACTAGTTGTCAATGAGCAGTTCTTC
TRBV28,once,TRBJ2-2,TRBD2,CASRPNGLAGGTNTGELFF,TGTGCCAGCAGGCCAAACGGACTAGCGGGAGGAACGAACACCGGGGAGCTGTTTTTT
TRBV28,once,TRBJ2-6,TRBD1,CASGQGLSGANVLTF,TGTGCATCGGGACAGGGACTTTCTGGGGCCAACGTCCTGACTTTC
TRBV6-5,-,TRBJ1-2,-,CASSERAGKGYTF,TGTGCCAGCAGTGAAAGGGCAGGGAAAGGCTACACCTTC
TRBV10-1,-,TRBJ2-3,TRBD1,CASSYSSGQGSDTQYF,TGCGCCAGCAGTTACTCTTCGGGACAGGGATCAGATACGCAGTATTTT
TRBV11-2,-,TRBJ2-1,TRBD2,CASSFFGLAGLSYNEQFF,TGTGCCAGCAGCTTTTTCGGGCTAGCGGGGCTCTCCTACAATGAGCAGTTCTTC
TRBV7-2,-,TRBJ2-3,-,CASSPRSGTDTQYF,TGTGCCAGCAGCCCTAGGTCGGGCACAGATACGCAGTATTTT
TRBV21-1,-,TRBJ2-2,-,CASPGGRKMAGELFF,TGTGCCAGCCCTGGGGGTAGAAAGATGGCCGGGGAGCTGTTTTTT
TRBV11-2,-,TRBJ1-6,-,CASSLNPDGNSPLHF,TGTGCCAGCAGCTTAAATCCGGACGGGAATTCACCCCTCCACTTT
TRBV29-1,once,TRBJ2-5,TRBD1,CSVEGRGSWETQYF,TGCAGCGTTGAAGGCAGGGGGTCTTGGGAGACCCAGTACTTC
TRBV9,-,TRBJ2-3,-,CASSSRTTDTQYF,TGTGCCAGCAGCTCCCGGACCACAGATACGCAGTATTTT
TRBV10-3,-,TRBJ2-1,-,CAIKGDNEQFF,TGTGCCATCAAGGGGGACAATGAGCAGTTCTTC